The 24 T cell receptor beta chains given below trace back to one sample, sequenced in a study of cytomegalovirus exposure and HLA in healthy donors (dated by TCRdb to about 2017). The library was made by the immunoSEQ multiplex PCR assay. For the multiplex PCR, a mixture combining 60 forward primers for TCR Vbeta segments and 13 reverse primers for TCR Jbeta segments was used. What TCRdb holds here is the immuneACCESS table cut down to in-frame rearrangements. Part of the clones is not present; checked against another copy, under half of the missing clones reflect an unresolved V gene, and the others are unexplained. A total of some 140,000 clones appear in this sample, 60% to 85% of them only once. The ten largest clones take up roughly 4.2% of the sample. The material sequenced was PBMCs. These receptors originate from a woman between 40 and 50 years old in good health and CMV-seronegative.

This clone is deemed medium-sized (0.01 to 0.1%). V is TRBV6-1 and J is TRBJ2-7, with D unclear. This CDR3 comprises 15 residues. Trimming removed 1 base from V and 0 bases from J, with 10 bases in between. The V gene's germline CDR1 is MNHNS and CDR2 SASEGT. Here the CDR3 reads CASSEDQPGSYEQYF. CDR3 bases: TGTGCCAGCAGTGAAGACCAGCCGGGCTCCTACGAGCAGTACTTC.

This clone was seen only once. The CDR3 is CASSLILGDEQFF. The CDR3 DNA is TGCGCCAGCAGCTTGATACTAGGCGATGAGCAGTTCTTC. The chain joins TRBV5-1 to TRBJ2-1, with D possibly matching TRBD2 (5 bases). The CDR3 contains 13 residues. Germline CDR1 reads SGHRS; CDR2 reads YFSETQ. The ends were cut back, 1 base at V and 8 bases at J, with 10 bases in the middle. The whole variable domain, filled in from reference TRBV5-1 and TRBJ2-1, reads KAGVTQTPRYLIKTRGQQVTLSCSPISGHRSVSWYQQTPGQGLQFLFEYFSETQRNKGNFPGRFSGRQFSNSRSEMNVSTLELGDSALYLCASSLILGDEQFFGPGTRLTVL.

This clone was seen at least ten times. J is TRBJ2-3 and V is TRBV6-4; 8 bases line up with TRBD2. The germline V gene has CDR1 MRHNA and CDR2 SNTAGT. The CDR3 spans 16 residues. The V segment lost 5 bases and the J segment 0 bases; nucleotides outside the gene matches: 7. CDR3 sequence (DNA): TGTGCCAGCAGTCAGGCGGGGGGTGCTAGCACAGATACGCAGTATTTT. Translated, it gives CASSQAGGASTDTQYF.

This chain uses TRBV27 with TRBJ2-7, with a tentative D call TRBD2 (5 bases). Germline CDR1 reads MNHEY; CDR2 reads SMNVEV (reference sequence). Trimming left V 8 bases short and J 1 base short, with 15 bases between. CDR3 length: 14 amino acids. The CDR3 sequence: CASPSPRGSYEQYF. As DNA, the CDR3 is TGTGCCAGCCCAAGCCCCCGAGGGTCCTACGAGCAGTACTTC.

This clone was picked up one time. The chain carries TRBV5-1 and TRBJ1-5; unclear D gene. The CDR3 sequence is 15 residues long. CDR1 is SGHRS and CDR2 is YFSETQ in the germline V gene. Trimming shortened V by 4 bases and J by 8 bases, and 19 bases separated the two germline ends. The CDR3, as DNA: TGCGCCAGCAGCCAACTACCCGGAAAATCAGAGCCCCAGCATTTT. It translates to CASSQLPGKSEPQHF.

This clone was picked up one time. J is TRBJ2-2 and V is TRBV5-1; D is ambiguous. V was trimmed by 0 bases and J by 6 bases, leaving 6 bases between them. Germline V gene data show CDR1 as SGHRS and CDR2 as YFSETQ. CDR3 length equals 13 residues. The CDR3 DNA sequence: TGCGCCAGCAGCTTGGACGGGTCCGGGGAGCTGTTTTTT. It encodes CASSLDGSGELFF.

This clone showed up just once. The V call is TRBV6-1, the J call TRBJ1-1, with 7 nucleotides matching TRBD1. The CDR3 totals 12 residues. In germline, CDR1 is MNHNS, CDR2 SASEGT. V lost 5 bases to trimming and J lost 10 bases; unmatched junction nucleotides: 7. As DNA, the CDR3 is TGTGCCAGCAGTAGACAGGGAAGGAGAGCTTTCTTT. Encoded protein: CASSRQGRRAFF.

This sequence joins TRBV29-1 and TRBJ1-1; no clear D. V was cut by 4 bases and J by 1 base, with 7 bases left in between. The CDR3 runs 12 residues. Germline V gives CDR1 SQVTM, CDR2 ANQGSEA. CDR3 region: CSVGWANTEAFF. The DNA for the CDR3 is TGCAGCGTTGGATGGGCGAACACTGAAGCTTTCTTT.

V is TRBV27 and J is TRBJ2-7, with 7 bases identical to TRBD1. There are 16 residues in the CDR3. V dropped 6 bases and J dropped 1; count of bases not matched to a gene: 12. The germline V gene encodes CDR1 MNHEY and CDR2 SMNVEV (reference sequence). CDR3 DNA: TGTGCCAGCAGATTAGGGGGCGAAAGTCCTTCCTACGAGCAGTACTTC. Its protein is CASRLGGESPSYEQYF.

The chain employs TRBV29-1 and TRBJ1-1, with TRBD1 matching 7 bases. Germline V gene data show CDR1 as SQVTM and CDR2 as ANQGSEA. This CDR3 contains 12 residues. V lost 5 bases and J lost 12; bases outside the gene matches: 12. The CDR3 region has the DNA TGCAGCGTTCTCTCGGACAGGTATAGTACTTTCTTT. Protein sequence: CSVLSDRYSTFF.

The chain carries TRBV18 and TRBJ1-6; D is unresolved. The germline CDR1 and CDR2 sequences are KGHSH and LQKENI. The CDR3 is made up of 15 amino acids. Deletions cut 6 bases from V and 2 bases from J, with 11 bases between. The CDR3 region has the DNA TGTGCCAGCTCCTCAGAGGGCGCCTATAATTCACCCCTCCACTTT. Its protein product is CASSSEGAYNSPLHF.

V usage is TRBV7-2 and J usage is TRBJ2-7; 9 bases are shared with TRBD1. Germline V gene lookup returns CDR1 SGHTA and CDR2 FQGNSA. The length of the CDR3 is 15 residues. Trimming took 1 base from V and 4 from J; bases not matched to a gene: 5. Here the CDR3 reads CASSLGNRGLYEQYF. The CDR3 DNA sequence: TGTGCCAGCAGCTTAGGTAACAGGGGGCTGTACGAGCAGTACTTC. The full variable domain, in which reference TRBV7-2 and TRBJ2-7 provide the parts outside the CDR3, is GAGVSQSPSNKVTEKGKDVELRCDPISGHTALYWYRQSLGQGLEFLIYFQGNSAPDKSGLPSDRFSAERTGGSVSTLTIQRTQQEDSAVYLCASSLGNRGLYEQYFGPGTRLTVT.

The chain recombines TRBV28 with TRBJ2-3, with 7 bases identical to TRBD1. CDR1 and CDR2 (germline): MDHEN, SYDVKM. The CDR3 runs 15 residues. V trimming: 5 bases; J trimming: 8 bases; junction bases outside the gene matches: 13. The CDR3 coding sequence is TGTGCCAGCAGTCCCGACAGGGTATATCGAGGTACGCAGTATTTT. It is translated as CASSPDRVYRGTQYF.

The V and J genes are TRBV29-1 and TRBJ2-5; D is possibly TRBD1 (5 bases). The CDR3 has 14 residues. The V gene's germline CDR1 is SQVTM and CDR2 ANQGSEA. Trimming pared 6 bases from V and 2 bases from J, leaving 16 bases between. CDR3 in DNA: TGCAGCGTCCCCAAAGGGGCCAGGCAAGAGACCCAGTACTTC. Amino acids: CSVPKGARQETQYF.

The chain uses TRBV5-1 and TRBJ2-7; TRBD2 is a possible D gene (7 bases). This CDR3 is built from 16 residues. CDR1 is SGHRS, CDR2 YFSETQ, per germline. The V end was cut by 3 bases, the J end by 7 bases, with 23 bases between. The CDR3 protein is CASSWSPGGGLEEQYF. The CDR3 bases are TGCGCCAGCAGCTGGAGCCCGGGGGGCGGGCTGGAAGAGCAGTACTTC.

The V gene is TRBV19, the J gene TRBJ1-2; 7 positions agree with TRBD1. The J segment lost 8 bases and the V segment lost 1 base, leaving 7 bases of the junction unmatched. The CDR3 runs 14 residues. Germline V gene sequence: CDR1 LNHDA, CDR2 SQIVND (reference sequence). CDR3 in DNA: TGTGCCAGTAGTATAGCCGCAGACAGGGACGGCTACACCTTC. Translation gives CASSIAADRDGYTF. The full variable domain, in which reference TRBV19 and TRBJ1-2 provide the parts outside the CDR3, is DGGITQSPKYLFRKEGQNVTLSCEQNLNHDAMYWYRQDPGQGLRLIYYSQIVNDFQKGDIAEGYSVSREKKESFPLTVTSAQKNPTAFYLCASSIAADRDGYTFGSGTRLTVV.

The chain carries TRBV19 and TRBJ1-1; no reliable D call. V was cut by 0 bases and J by 5 bases, with 19 bases left in between. The V gene's germline CDR1 is LNHDA and CDR2 SQIVND (reference sequence). The CDR3 sequence is 17 residues long. The CDR3 reads CASSIDINRMEATEAFF. CDR3 DNA sequence: TGTGCCAGTAGTATAGATATTAACCGCATGGAGGCGACTGAAGCTTTCTTT. Full variable domain (missing parts from reference TRBV19 and TRBJ1-1): DGGITQSPKYLFRKEGQNVTLSCEQNLNHDAMYWYRQDPGQGLRLIYYSQIVNDFQKGDIAEGYSVSREKKESFPLTVTSAQKNPTAFYLCASSIDINRMEATEAFFGQGTRLTVV.

In its sample, this clone is medium-sized. The chain joins TRBV6-4 to TRBJ2-2; 10 bases are a match to TRBD1. Per the germline V gene, CDR1 is MRHNA and CDR2 is SNTAGT. J lost 3 bases, V lost 6 bases, and 4 bases had no gene match. The CDR3 sequence is 15 residues long. CDR3 in DNA: TGTGCCAGCAGGCGGGACAGGGGAGACACCGGGGAGCTGTTTTTT. Protein product: CASRRDRGDTGELFF.

V and J are TRBV28 and TRBJ1-2, with D hard to call. CDR1 and CDR2 from the germline V gene are MDHEN and SYDVKM. V was shortened by 9 bases and J by 4 bases, with 12 bases between the two germline ends. The CDR3 spans 12 residues. The CDR3 nucleotides read TGTGCCAGTCAATCGGTGAGCTATGGCTACACCTTC. Translation gives CASQSVSYGYTF.

J is TRBJ1-5 and V is TRBV6-1; D perhaps matches TRBD1 (6 bases). Germline CDR1 MNHNS, CDR2 SASEGT. The CDR3 sequence is 13 residues long. V lost 8 bases to trimming and J lost 0 bases, with 8 bases between them. CDR3 coding DNA: TGTGCCAGCGGGGACATTAGCAATCAGCCCCAGCATTTT. It translates to CASGDISNQPQHF.

The rearrangement joins TRBV30 to TRBJ2-7, with 8 bases that match TRBD1. The CDR3 spans 13 residues. Germline lookup yields CDR1 GTSNPN and CDR2 SVGIG (reference sequence). Trimming took 1 base from V and 4 from J; bases not matched to a gene: 3. CDR3 in DNA: TGTGCCTGGAGTGGACAGGGGAAATACGAGCAGTACTTC. Protein product: CAWSGQGKYEQYF.

The genes are TRBV4-2 and TRBJ2-7, with a weak D call TRBD2 (7 bases). CDR1 and CDR2 (germline): LGHNA, YNFKEQ. The length of the CDR3 is 15 residues. The ends were cut back, 0 bases at V and 9 bases at J, with 18 bases in the middle. The CDR3 loop reads CASSQDLGGEKGQYF. For the CDR3, the DNA is TGTGCCAGCAGCCAAGATTTAGGGGGGGAAAAGGGGCAGTACTTC.

This chain uses TRBV5-1 with TRBJ2-3; TRBD1 might be the D (6 bases). V lost 7 bases and J 3 bases, leaving 15 bases between the germline ends. The CDR3 totals 14 residues. Germline lookup yields CDR1 SGHRS and CDR2 YFSETQ. CDR3 DNA: TGCGCCAGCGTCAGGGGCGACGTAACAGATACGCAGTATTTT. This gives the protein CASVRGDVTDTQYF.

This rearrangement joins TRBV19 to TRBJ1-2; the D gene is possibly TRBD1 (5 bases). This CDR3 has 13 residues. CDR1 LNHDA and CDR2 SQIVND come from the germline V gene (reference sequence). Trimming stripped 1 base from V and 5 bases from J, with 8 bases between. The chain's CDR3 is CASSIAQGYGYTF. DNA for the CDR3: TGTGCCAGTAGTATAGCCCAGGGTTATGGCTACACCTTC.